The following is a TCR beta chain sequence with its context. Its matching antigen is unknown. This sample stems from a study of siplizumab effects on memory and regulatory T cells. Assaying covered about 99,000 TCR templates per sample. The assay was immunoSEQ multiplex PCR, and TCRdb's table has in-frame clones only and misses some. The data contain some 110,000 clones, about 92% of them singletons. General study points: Siplizumab significantly lowered the alloreactive sequences that could be traced to unstimulated CD4+ memory cells. The study found naive T cells seemingly more diverse than memory cells and seemingly major alloresponse contributors.

The V segment lost 2 bases and the J segment 5 bases; nucleotides outside the gene matches: 3. Germline CDR1 SNHLY, CDR2 FYNNEI. This CDR3 region has 15 residues. This TCR was recovered from a human donor in good health. Sequences were obtained from CD4+ T cells sorted from blood. V and J are TRBV2 and TRBJ2-2; 9 bases agree with TRBD2. CDR3 sequence: CASSEIAGETGELFF. The CDR3 coding sequence is TGTGCCAGCAGTGAAATAGCGGGAGAGACCGGGGAGCTGTTTTTT. Drawing the rest from reference TRBV2 and TRBJ2-2, the complete variable domain is EPEVTQTPSHQVTQMGQEVILRCVPISNHLYFYWYRQILGQKVEFLVSFYNNEISEKSEIFDDQFSVERPDGSNFTLKIRSTKLEDSAMYFCASSEIAGETGELFFGEGSRLTVL.